This TCR beta chain was sequenced in a study of OX40 agonist ivuxolimab in advanced cancers. About this clone itself: Its target is not known.

Profiled with immunoSEQ multiplex PCR; TCRdb holds only in-frame clones, not every one. The sample has some 21,000 clones, under 70% seen once. Points from the study as a whole: Low normalized T-cell clonal expansion was additionally recorded for some nonresponders. Expanded clones tended on average to be more numerous among CD8+ T cells than CD4+.

At baseline, cycle 4 day 1, and cycle 7 day 1, blood was sampled. The germline V gene encodes CDR1 MRHNA and CDR2 SNTAGT. CDR3 length equals 16 residues. Trimming removed 3 bases at V and 4 bases at J, with 15 bases between. The chain combines TRBV6-4 with TRBJ2-2; tentative D call: TRBD2 (7 bases). The receptor was isolated from an adult with an advanced solid tumor such as melanoma, head and neck, liver or kidney cancer. Sequencing was performed on CD4+ or CD8+ T cells sorted from blood, taken in a trial of the OX40 agonist ivuxolimab. The CDR3 coding sequence is TGTGCCAGCAGTGAAATCGGGGGAGGGGGCACCGGGGAGCTGTTTTTT. Its protein is CASSEIGGGGTGELFF.